Given below is one T cell receptor beta chain in context. There is no known antigen for this receptor. The record has no base qualities; no much larger clone is one base away. The data originate from a study of CD8 T cells in ankylosing spondylitis listed by TCRdb under 2017. Some background on the complete study: The study set out to find disease-linked TCR variants by profiling T cell receptor beta repertoires in ankylosing spondylitis patients and healthy donors. Peripheral blood samples were taken, and synovial fluid was additionally collected from ankylosing spondylitis patients. The full study cohort comprised 25 ankylosing spondylitis patients and some 100 healthy donors.

Reads for this sample came from an Illumina HiSeq 2500. Quantitative 5'-RACE with molecular barcodes was the method used to prepare the TCR beta libraries. Per the source publication's procedure: Disease-linked TCR variants were identified with a new computational method built on a probabilistic model of VDJ rearrangement. TCRdb cleaned the public reads at Q25 with fastp, built clones with MiXCR and kept in-frame beta chains. A single entry per CDR3 protein holds the most common genes and DNA from its merged rows. These V and J calls are TCRdb output, not the study's own analysis. This sample gives about 440,000 distinct CDR3 sequences in total; 15% to 20% of them show up just once. 0.95% to 1.1% of the sample goes to the ten largest clones. Study-wide findings and limitations: In peripheral blood, the disease-linked clones were found at relatively low frequencies and had a CD8+ phenotype. The disease-linked clones were reported to be significantly enriched in matched synovial fluid samples from ankylosing spondylitis patients. A TCR beta motif of fewer than 10 highly homologous amino acid variants appeared characteristic of blood from ankylosing spondylitis patients. Some TCR beta motif variants had previously been reported in synovial fluid and blood of reactive arthritis patients, which suggested common disease-initiation mechanisms.

The cysteine opens and the phenylalanine closes a CDR3 of 16 amino acids. Here the CDR3 DNA is all that survives: 48 bases in frame from base 1. Deletion took 5 bases off V and 2 bases off J, with a span of 19 bases between the germline ends. CDR1 and CDR2 (SEHNR, FQNEAQ) derive from the germline V gene (reference sequence). The sequencing sample was made of blood, either unsorted or a sorted T cell fraction (not recorded which). The chain is made from TRBV7-9 and TRBJ2-7, and TRBD1 may be the D gene, going by 6 matching bases. This clonotype originated in a male donor with ankylosing spondylitis. The CDR3 amino acid sequence is: CASSHPGGTSPYEQYF. The DNA sequence reads TGTGCCAGCAGCCACCCGGGTGGGACAAGCCCCTACGAGCAGTACTTC.